This T cell receptor beta chain was identified in a study of naive and memory T cell subsets. The beta constant-region primer was an equimolar mix of two oligonucleotides covering TRBC1 and TRBC2. TCRdb reprocessed the UMI-ligation and nested PCR reads via MiXCR and lists one record per CDR3 protein. The data contain some 85,000 distinct CDR3 sequences, around 13% of them singletons. CDR3 length: 18 residues. This clonotype has a handful of counts. The source of this sequence is a human donor in good health. This sequence joins TRBV21-1 and TRBJ2-7; TRBD1 is the table's D call, not checked against the DNA. TRBV21-1 is recorded as a pseudogene. The material sequenced was central memory CD4+ T cells from blood. The CDR3 protein is CASSKPLFSTGGTYEQYF. DNA of the CDR3: TGTGCCAGCAGCAAACCCCTTTTCTCGACAGGGGGAACATACGAGCAGTACTTC.